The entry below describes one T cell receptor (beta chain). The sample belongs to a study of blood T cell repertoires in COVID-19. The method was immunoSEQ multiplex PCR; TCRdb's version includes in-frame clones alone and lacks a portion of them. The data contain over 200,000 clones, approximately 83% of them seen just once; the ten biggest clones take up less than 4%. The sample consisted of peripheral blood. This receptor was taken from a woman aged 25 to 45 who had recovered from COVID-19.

CDR3 sequence reads: CASTEEGNTEAFF. The CDR3 nucleotides read TGTGCCAGCACCGAGGAAGGGAACACTGAAGCTTTCTTT. J is TRBJ1-1 and V is TRBV13; D gene ambiguous. This CDR3 contains 13 residues. Germline V gene data show CDR1 as PRHDT and CDR2 as FYEKMQ (reference sequence). V was cut by 7 bases and J by 1 base, with 10 bases left in between.